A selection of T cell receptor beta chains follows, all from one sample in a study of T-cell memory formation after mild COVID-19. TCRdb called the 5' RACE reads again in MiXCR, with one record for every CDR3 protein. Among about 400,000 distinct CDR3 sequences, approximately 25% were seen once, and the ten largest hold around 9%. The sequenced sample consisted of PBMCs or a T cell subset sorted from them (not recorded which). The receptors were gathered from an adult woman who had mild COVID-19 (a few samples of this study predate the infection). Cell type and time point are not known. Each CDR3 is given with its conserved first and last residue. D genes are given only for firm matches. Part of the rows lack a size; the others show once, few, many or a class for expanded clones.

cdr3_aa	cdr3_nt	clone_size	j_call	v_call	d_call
CASSQREWVNEQYF	TGCGCCAGCAGCCAACGAGAGTGGGTGAACGAGCAGTACTTC	NA	TRBJ2-7	TRBV4-1	NA
CASSGRQSSYEQYF	TGTGCCAGCAGTGGACGACAGAGCTCCTACGAGCAGTACTTC	NA	TRBJ2-7	TRBV25-1	NA
CASSPGTSGSQYF	TGTGCCAGCAGCCCCGGGACTAGCGGTTCGCAGTATTTT	once	TRBJ2-3	TRBV7-9	TRBD2
CASSSAIPLRGYTF	TGTGCCAGCAGCTCCGCTATCCCACTGCGTGGCTACACCTTC	NA	TRBJ1-2	TRBV7-9	NA
CATSDFLGGLGTDTQYF	TGTGCCACCAGTGATTTTCTGGGGGGGCTGGGCACAGATACGCAGTATTTT	few	TRBJ2-3	TRBV24-1	NA
CSARDPGAGARQFF	TGCAGTGCTAGAGATCCCGGAGCGGGAGCGCGGCAGTTCTTC	many	TRBJ2-1	TRBV20-1	TRBD2
CASRTGDPNEQFF	TGTGCCAGCAGGACAGGGGATCCCAATGAGCAGTTCTTC	few	TRBJ2-1	TRBV6-6	TRBD1
CASKLGYNEQFF	TGTGCCAGCAAACTAGGTTACAATGAGCAGTTCTTC	NA	TRBJ2-1	TRBV2	NA
CATSRGQRVYEQYF	TGTGCCACCAGCAGAGGTCAAAGGGTCTACGAGCAGTACTTC	NA	TRBJ2-7	TRBV15	NA
CASRPALAASYEQYF	TGTGCCAGCAGACCGGCACTAGCGGCCTCCTACGAGCAGTACTTC	NA	TRBJ2-7	TRBV12-3/TRBV12-4	TRBD2
CASRRWGVAYEQYF	TGTGCCAGCAGAAGATGGGGGGTCGCCTACGAGCAGTACTTC	NA	TRBJ2-7	TRBV5-4	NA
CASSWDKGGGNTEAFF	TGTGCCAGCAGCTGGGATAAAGGAGGGGGGAACACTGAAGCTTTCTTT	NA	TRBJ1-1	TRBV5-6	NA
CASSDYRAEAFF	TGTGCCAGCAGCGATTACAGGGCTGAAGCTTTCTTT	NA	TRBJ1-1	TRBV9	NA
CASSQGEARTDTQYF	TGCGCCAGCAGCCAAGGGGAGGCTCGCACAGATACGCAGTATTTT	many	TRBJ2-3	TRBV4-3	NA
CASSYLGAYTGELFF	TGTGCCAGCAGTTACTTGGGAGCCTACACCGGGGAGCTGTTTTTT	few	TRBJ2-2	TRBV6-2/TRBV6-3	NA
CASSLVSVVGGKETQYF	TGTGCCAGCAGCTTAGTATCCGTCGTAGGGGGAAAAGAGACCCAGTACTTC	NA	TRBJ2-5	TRBV11-3	NA
CASSLSTWGNTEAFF	TGCGCCAGCAGCTTGAGTACCTGGGGGAACACTGAAGCTTTCTTT	few	TRBJ1-1	TRBV5-1	NA
CASSLRPGQEEAFF	TGTGCCAGCAGCCTGCGTCCGGGACAGGAGGAAGCTTTCTTT	NA	TRBJ1-1	TRBV3-1	TRBD1
CASSVEAGGVQETQYF	TGTGCCAGCAGCGTAGAAGCAGGGGGCGTCCAAGAGACCCAGTACTTC	NA	TRBJ2-5	TRBV9	TRBD1
CATSEFEQYF	TGTGCCACCTCGGAGTTCGAGCAGTACTTC	NA	TRBJ2-7	TRBV7-9	NA
CASSQDEGYTF	TGTGCCAGCAGCCAAGACGAGGGCTACACCTTC	NA	TRBJ1-2	TRBV3-1	NA
CASSPRTGDNSPLHF	TGTGCCAGCTCACCACGGACAGGGGATAATTCACCCCTCCACTTT	few	TRBJ1-6	TRBV18	TRBD1
CASSSLGGGYQETQYF	TGTGCCAGCAGTTCTCTGGGGGGAGGCTACCAAGAGACCCAGTACTTC	NA	TRBJ2-5	TRBV12-3/TRBV12-4	NA
CATSSTGQGALRTGELFF	TGTGCCACCAGCAGCACGGGACAGGGGGCGCTTCGGACCGGGGAGCTGTTTTTT	NA	TRBJ2-2	TRBV15	TRBD1
CSARWVTEAFF	TGCAGTGCTAGATGGGTGACTGAAGCTTTCTTT	few	TRBJ1-1	TRBV20-1	NA
CASSVGAGDPYHEQYF	TGTGCCAGCAGCGTAGGAGCGGGGGACCCTTACCACGAGCAGTACTTC	NA	TRBJ2-7	TRBV9	TRBD2
CAWSDGHYEQYF	TGTGCCTGGAGTGATGGACACTACGAGCAGTACTTC	NA	TRBJ2-7	TRBV30	NA
CASSLSGPYGYTF	TGTGCCAGCAGTTTATCCGGGCCCTATGGCTACACCTTC	NA	TRBJ1-2	TRBV12-3/TRBV12-4	NA
CASSVAQSSTDTQYF	TGTGCCAGCAGCGTAGCACAGTCTAGCACAGATACGCAGTATTTT	NA	TRBJ2-3	TRBV9	NA
CASSPPGLAVTDTQYF	TGTGCCAGCAGTCCGCCGGGACTAGCGGTCACAGATACGCAGTATTTT	few	TRBJ2-3	TRBV27	TRBD2
CASSLAGFVDTQYF	TGTGCCAGCAGCTTAGCGGGTTTTGTGGATACGCAGTATTTT	NA	TRBJ2-3	TRBV7-2	NA
CATSRRQGGVDEQYF	TGTGCCACCAGCAGACGACAGGGGGGTGTCGACGAGCAGTACTTC	many	TRBJ2-7	TRBV15	TRBD1
CASSLGPDGNEQFF	TGCGCCAGCAGCTTGGGACCCGACGGCAATGAGCAGTTCTTC	medium-sized	TRBJ2-1	TRBV5-1	NA
CASSYGGTGNTEAFF	TGTGCCAGCAGTTATGGGGGTACAGGGAACACTGAAGCTTTCTTT	few	TRBJ1-1	TRBV6-6	NA
CSATDSGNTLNTGELFF	TGCAGTGCTACGGACTCGGGGAACACACTTAACACCGGGGAGCTGTTTTTT	NA	TRBJ2-2	TRBV20-1	NA
CASSYQGAMDTEAFF	TGTGCCAGCAGCTATCAGGGGGCCATGGACACTGAAGCTTTCTTT	NA	TRBJ1-1	TRBV27	TRBD1
CASSVEGGTDTQYF	TGTGCCAGCAGCGTAGAGGGTGGAACAGATACGCAGTATTTT	NA	TRBJ2-3	TRBV9	NA
CASSPRSSYEQYF	TGTGCCAGCAGCCCCAGGAGCTCCTACGAGCAGTACTTC	many	TRBJ2-7	TRBV7-2	NA
CASSLITGLNTEAFF	TGTGCCAGCAGCTTGATAACAGGGTTGAACACTGAAGCTTTCTTT	few	TRBJ1-1	TRBV5-8	NA
CSASHGSIEQFF	TGCAGTGCTAGCCATGGGAGTATTGAGCAGTTCTTC	few	TRBJ2-1	TRBV20-1	NA
CASSSSPWSSGANVLTF	TGTGCCAGCAGCTCCTCTCCATGGTCCTCTGGGGCCAACGTCCTGACTTTC	many	TRBJ2-6	TRBV7-8	NA
CASSPPSGTHLTGELFF	TGTGCCAGCAGCCCCCCCTCCGGGACTCACCTCACCGGGGAGCTGTTTTTT	NA	TRBJ2-2	TRBV7-6	NA
CSATPGTSGRREQYF	TGCAGTGCTACCCCCGGGACTAGCGGGAGACGAGAGCAGTACTTC	NA	TRBJ2-7	TRBV20-1	TRBD2
CASRNRANTGELFF	TGTGCCAGCAGGAATCGTGCGAACACCGGGGAGCTGTTTTTT	NA	TRBJ2-2	TRBV7-8	NA
CAWKQSGNTGELFF	TGTGCCTGGAAACAGAGCGGGAACACCGGGGAGCTGTTTTTT	few	TRBJ2-2	TRBV30	NA
CSVTGGDIPQETQYF	TGCAGCGTGACGGGGGGAGACATCCCCCAAGAGACCCAGTACTTC	few	TRBJ2-5	TRBV29-1	TRBD2
CASSLDGLAEQFF	TGTGCCAGCAGCTTAGACGGACTCGCAGAGCAGTTCTTC	NA	TRBJ2-1	TRBV7-2	NA
CASSLRGRAEQYF	TGTGCCAGCAGCTTAAGGGGGCGGGCCGAGCAGTACTTC	NA	TRBJ2-7	TRBV13	TRBD1
CASKRDRRNTEAFF	TGTGCCAGCAAACGGGACAGAAGAAACACTGAAGCTTTCTTT	few	TRBJ1-1	TRBV12-3/TRBV12-4	TRBD1
CSVEDPAGGSTNYEQYF	TGCAGCGTTGAAGATCCGGCCGGCGGCTCTACAAACTACGAGCAGTACTTC	NA	TRBJ2-7	TRBV29-1	NA
CASSPRTSGDQETQYF	TGTGCCAGCAGCCCACGGACTAGCGGGGATCAAGAGACCCAGTACTTC	few	TRBJ2-5	TRBV4-2	TRBD2
CASSSIGLAGGPGELFF	TGTGCCAGCAGTTCTATAGGTCTAGCGGGGGGGCCCGGGGAGCTGTTTTTT	NA	TRBJ2-2	TRBV12-3/TRBV12-4	TRBD2
CASSQTGDTQYF	TGTGCCAGCAGCCAGACGGGAGATACGCAGTATTTT	NA	TRBJ2-3	TRBV7-3	NA
CASSLSMRGRGETQYF	TGTGCCAGCAGCTTAAGTATGAGGGGGCGCGGTGAGACCCAGTACTTC	NA	TRBJ2-5	TRBV11-3	TRBD1
CASSLSSGFYEQYF	TGTGCCAGCAGTTTATCCTCGGGATTCTACGAGCAGTACTTC	NA	TRBJ2-7	TRBV27	NA